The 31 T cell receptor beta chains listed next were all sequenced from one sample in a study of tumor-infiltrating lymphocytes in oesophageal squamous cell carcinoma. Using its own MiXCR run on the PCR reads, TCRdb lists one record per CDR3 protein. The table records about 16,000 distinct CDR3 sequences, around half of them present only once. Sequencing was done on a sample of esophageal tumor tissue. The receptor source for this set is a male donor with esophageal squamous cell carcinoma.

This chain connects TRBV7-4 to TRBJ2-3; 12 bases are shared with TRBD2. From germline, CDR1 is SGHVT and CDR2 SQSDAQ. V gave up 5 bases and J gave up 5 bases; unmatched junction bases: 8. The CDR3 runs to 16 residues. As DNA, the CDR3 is TGTGCCAGCAGCGCCCCACCGGGACTAGCGGGAGATACGCAGTATTTT. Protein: CASSAPPGLAGDTQYF.

The CDR3 nucleotides read TGCAGTGCGCGGTCTTGGATGGATCAAGAGACCCAGTACTTC. Residues: CSARSWMDQETQYF. The chain couples TRBV20-1 to TRBJ2-4; D remains unclear. The J call is uncertain, as TRBJ2-5 better fits the DNA end. The CDR3 has 14 residues. Germline V gene lookup returns CDR1 DFQATT and CDR2 SNEGSKA (reference sequence).

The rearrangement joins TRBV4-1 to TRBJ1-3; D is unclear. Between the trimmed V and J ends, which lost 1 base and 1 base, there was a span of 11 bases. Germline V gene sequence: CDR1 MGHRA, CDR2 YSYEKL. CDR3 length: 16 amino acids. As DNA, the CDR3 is TGCGCCAGCAGCCAAGGTCCGGGGTTGTCTGGAAACACCATATATTTT. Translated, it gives CASSQGPGLSGNTIYF.

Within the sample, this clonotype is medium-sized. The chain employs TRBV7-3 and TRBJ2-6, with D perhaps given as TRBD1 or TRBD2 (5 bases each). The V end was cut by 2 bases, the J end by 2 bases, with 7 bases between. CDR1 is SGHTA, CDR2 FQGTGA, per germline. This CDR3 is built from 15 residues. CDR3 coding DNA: TGTGCCAGCAGCTTAGGGGGAACTGGGGCCAACGTCCTGACTTTC. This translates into CASSLGGTGANVLTF.

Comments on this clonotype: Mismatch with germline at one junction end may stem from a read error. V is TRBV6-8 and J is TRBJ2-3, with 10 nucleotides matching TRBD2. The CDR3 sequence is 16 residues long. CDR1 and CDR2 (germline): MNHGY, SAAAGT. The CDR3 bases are TGTGCCAGCAGTTACTTCGGTAGCGGGAGGACCTACGAGCGGTACTTT. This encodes CASSYFGSGRTYERYF.

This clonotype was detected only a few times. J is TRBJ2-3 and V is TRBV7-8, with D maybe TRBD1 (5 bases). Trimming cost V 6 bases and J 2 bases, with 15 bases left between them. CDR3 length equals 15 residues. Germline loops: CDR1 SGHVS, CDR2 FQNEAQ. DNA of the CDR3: TGTGCCAGCAGGCCGGACACTTCTACCACAGATACGCAGTATTTT. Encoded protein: CASRPDTSTTDTQYF.

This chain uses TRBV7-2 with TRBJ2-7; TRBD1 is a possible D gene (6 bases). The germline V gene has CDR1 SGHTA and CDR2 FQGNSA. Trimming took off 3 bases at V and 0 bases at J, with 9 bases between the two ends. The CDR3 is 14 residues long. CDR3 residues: CASSFQGISYEQYF. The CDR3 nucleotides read TGTGCCAGCAGCTTTCAGGGGATCTCCTACGAGCAGTACTTC.

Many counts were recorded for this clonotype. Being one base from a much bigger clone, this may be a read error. The DNA of the CDR3 is TGTGCCAGCAGCTTAGTGGGCGGGTCCTTTAATGAGCAGTACTTC. This encodes CASSLVGGSFNEQYF. The chain has TRBV7-2 and TRBJ2-7; perhaps TRBD2 as D (5 bases). Deletions cut 1 base from V and 7 bases from J, with 17 bases between. The CDR3 has 15 residues. The germline CDR1 and CDR2 sequences are SGHTA and FQGNSA. Filled out from reference TRBV7-2 and TRBJ2-7, the complete variable domain reads GAGVSQSPSNKVTEKGKDVELRCDPISGHTALYWYRQSLGQGLEFLIYFQGNSAPDKSGLPSDRFSAERTGGSVSTLTIQRTQQEDSAVYLCASSLVGGSFNEQYFGPGTRLTVT.

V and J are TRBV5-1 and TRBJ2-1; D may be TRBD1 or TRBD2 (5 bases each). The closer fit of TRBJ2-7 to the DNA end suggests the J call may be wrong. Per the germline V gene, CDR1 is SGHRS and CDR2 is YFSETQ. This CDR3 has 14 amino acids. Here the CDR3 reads CASSPGTNYYEQYF. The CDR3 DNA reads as TGCGCCAGCTCTCCGGGGACCAACTATTACGAGCAGTACTTC.

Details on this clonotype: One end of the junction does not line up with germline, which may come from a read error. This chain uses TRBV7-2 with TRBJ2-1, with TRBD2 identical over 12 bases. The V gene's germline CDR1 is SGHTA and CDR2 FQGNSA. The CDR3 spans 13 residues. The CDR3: CASSSQLAGGPDF. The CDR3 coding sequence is TGTGCCAGCAGCTCACAACTAGCGGGGGGCCCAGATTTT.

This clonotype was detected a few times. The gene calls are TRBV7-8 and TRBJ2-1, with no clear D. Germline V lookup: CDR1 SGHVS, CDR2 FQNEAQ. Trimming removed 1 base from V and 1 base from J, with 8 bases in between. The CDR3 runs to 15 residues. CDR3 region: CASSLESASYNEQFF. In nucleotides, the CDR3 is TGTGCCAGCAGCTTAGAGTCGGCTTCCTACAATGAGCAGTTCTTC.

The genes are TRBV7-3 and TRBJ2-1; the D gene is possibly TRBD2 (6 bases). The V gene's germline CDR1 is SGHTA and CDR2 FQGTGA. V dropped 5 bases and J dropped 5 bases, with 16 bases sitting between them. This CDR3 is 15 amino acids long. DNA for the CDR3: TGTGCCAGCAGCCCAGACCCCGGGACTCACAATGAGCAGTTCTTC. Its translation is CASSPDPGTHNEQFF.

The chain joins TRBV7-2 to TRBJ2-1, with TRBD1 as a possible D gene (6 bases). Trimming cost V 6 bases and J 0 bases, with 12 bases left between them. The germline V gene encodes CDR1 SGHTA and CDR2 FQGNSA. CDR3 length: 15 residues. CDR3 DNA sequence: TGTGCCAGCAGGACCACAGGGAGCTCCTACAATGAGCAGTTCTTC. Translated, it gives CASRTTGSSYNEQFF.

CDR3 coding DNA: TGTGCCAGCAGCTTAGTACAGGGAGGTTTAAACATTCAGTACTTC. Its translation: CASSLVQGGLNIQYF. The chain is built from TRBV7-2 and TRBJ2-4; D tentatively reads TRBD1 or TRBD2 (6 bases each). The CDR3 has 15 amino acids. With 1 base removed from V and 6 bases from J, the gap between germline ends came to 13 bases. The germline V gene has CDR1 SGHTA and CDR2 FQGNSA.

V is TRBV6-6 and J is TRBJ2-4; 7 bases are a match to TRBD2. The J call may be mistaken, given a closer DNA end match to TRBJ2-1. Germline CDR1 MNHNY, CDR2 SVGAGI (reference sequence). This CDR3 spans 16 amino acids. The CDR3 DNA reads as TGTGCCAGCATCCCAATGGGCGGGAGAGCTGTCAATGAGCAGTTCTTC. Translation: CASIPMGGRAVNEQFF.

This chain's CDR3 is CATSDSTPGRYYNEQFF. The CDR3 nucleotides are TGTGCCACCAGTGATAGTACGCCGGGACGTTACTACAATGAGCAGTTCTTC. The V call is TRBV24-1, the J call TRBJ2-1; possibly TRBD1 or TRBD2 for D (5 bases each). The CDR3 runs 17 residues. Trimming took off 3 bases at V and 3 bases at J, with 17 bases between the two ends. Germline-derived CDR1 and CDR2 are KGHDR and SFDVKD.

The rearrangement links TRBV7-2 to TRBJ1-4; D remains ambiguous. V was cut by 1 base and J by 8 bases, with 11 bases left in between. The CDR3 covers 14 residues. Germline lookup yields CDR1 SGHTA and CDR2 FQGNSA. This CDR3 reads CASSLEGRWEKLFF. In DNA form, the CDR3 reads TGTGCCAGCAGCTTAGAAGGTAGATGGGAAAAACTGTTTTTT. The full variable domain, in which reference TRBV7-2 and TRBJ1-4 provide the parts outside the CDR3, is GAGVSQSPSNKVTEKGKDVELRCDPISGHTALYWYRQSLGQGLEFLIYFQGNSAPDKSGLPSDRFSAERTGGSVSTLTIQRTQQEDSAVYLCASSLEGRWEKLFFGSGTQLSVL.

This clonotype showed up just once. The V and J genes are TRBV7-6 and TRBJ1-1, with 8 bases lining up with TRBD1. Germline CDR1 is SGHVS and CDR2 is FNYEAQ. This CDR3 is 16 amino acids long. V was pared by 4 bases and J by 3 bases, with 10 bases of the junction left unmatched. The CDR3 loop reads CASSSPTGEGDTEAFF. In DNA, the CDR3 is TGTGCCAGCAGCTCCCCGACAGGGGAGGGAGACACTGAAGCTTTCTTT.

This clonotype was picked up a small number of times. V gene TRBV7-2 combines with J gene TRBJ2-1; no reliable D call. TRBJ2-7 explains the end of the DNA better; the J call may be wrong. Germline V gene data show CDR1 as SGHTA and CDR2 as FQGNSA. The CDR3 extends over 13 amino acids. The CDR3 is CASSHGPFYEQYF. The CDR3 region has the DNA TGTGCCAGCAGCCACGGGCCTTTCTACGAGCAGTACTTC.

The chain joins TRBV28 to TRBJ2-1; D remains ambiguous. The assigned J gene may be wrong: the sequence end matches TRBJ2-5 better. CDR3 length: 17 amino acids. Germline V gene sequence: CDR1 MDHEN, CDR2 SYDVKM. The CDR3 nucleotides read TGTGCCAGCAGCCCCTCGGGTCGTGAATACGGACAAGAGACCCAGTACTTC. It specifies CASSPSGREYGQETQYF.

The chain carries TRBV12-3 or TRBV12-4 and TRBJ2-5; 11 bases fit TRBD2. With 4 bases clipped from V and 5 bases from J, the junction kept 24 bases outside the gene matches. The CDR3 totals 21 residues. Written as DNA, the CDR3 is TGTGCCAGCAGTTGGGGATCAGGGGGCGAGACTAGCGGGGAAGACCCCGAGACCCAGTACTTC. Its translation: CASSWGSGGETSGEDPETQYF.

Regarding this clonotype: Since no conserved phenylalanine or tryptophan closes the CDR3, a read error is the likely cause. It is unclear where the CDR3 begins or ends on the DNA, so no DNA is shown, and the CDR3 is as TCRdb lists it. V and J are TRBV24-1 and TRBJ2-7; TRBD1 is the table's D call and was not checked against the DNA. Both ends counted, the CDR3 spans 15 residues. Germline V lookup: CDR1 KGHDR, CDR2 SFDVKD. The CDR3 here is CATSDWGQGGYTFGS.

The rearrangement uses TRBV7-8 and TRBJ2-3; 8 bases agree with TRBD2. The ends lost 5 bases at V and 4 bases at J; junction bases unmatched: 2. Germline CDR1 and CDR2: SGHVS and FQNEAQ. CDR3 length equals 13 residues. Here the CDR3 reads CASSLGRADTQYF. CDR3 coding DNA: TGTGCCAGCAGCCTCGGGAGGGCAGATACGCAGTATTTT.

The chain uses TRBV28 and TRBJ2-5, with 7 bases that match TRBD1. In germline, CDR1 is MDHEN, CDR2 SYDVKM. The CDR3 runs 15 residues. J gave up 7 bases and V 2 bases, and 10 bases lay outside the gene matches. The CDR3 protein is CASSLMRQGTGTQYF. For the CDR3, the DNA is TGTGCCAGCAGTTTAATGAGACAGGGAACAGGGACCCAGTACTTC.

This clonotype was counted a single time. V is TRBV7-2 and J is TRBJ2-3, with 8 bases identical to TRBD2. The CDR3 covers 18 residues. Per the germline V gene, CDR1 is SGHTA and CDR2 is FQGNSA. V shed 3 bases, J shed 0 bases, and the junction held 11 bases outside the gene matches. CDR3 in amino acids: CASSLDSLAGKSTDTQYF. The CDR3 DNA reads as TGTGCCAGCAGCTTGGACAGTCTAGCGGGTAAAAGCACAGATACGCAGTATTTT.

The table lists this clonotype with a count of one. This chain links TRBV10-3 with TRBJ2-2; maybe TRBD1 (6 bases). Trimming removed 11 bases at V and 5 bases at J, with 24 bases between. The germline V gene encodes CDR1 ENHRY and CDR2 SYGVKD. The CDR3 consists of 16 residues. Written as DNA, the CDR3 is TGTGCCTCGTCGAACCGGGACACCCGATTGACCGGGGAGCTGTTTTTT. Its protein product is CASSNRDTRLTGELFF.

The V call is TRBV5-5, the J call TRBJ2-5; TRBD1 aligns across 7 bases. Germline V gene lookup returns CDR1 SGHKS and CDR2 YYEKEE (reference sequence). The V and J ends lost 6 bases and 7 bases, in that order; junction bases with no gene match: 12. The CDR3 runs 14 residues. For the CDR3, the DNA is TGTGCCAGCACCTTATCGACAGGGACGGGGACCCAGTACTTC. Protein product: CASTLSTGTGTQYF.

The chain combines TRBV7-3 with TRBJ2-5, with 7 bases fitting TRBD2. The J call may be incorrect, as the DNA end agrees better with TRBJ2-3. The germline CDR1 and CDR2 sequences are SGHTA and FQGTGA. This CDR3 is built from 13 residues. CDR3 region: CASSLTAGDTQYF. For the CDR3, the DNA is TGTGCCAGCAGCTTAACAGCGGGGGATACGCAGTATTTT.

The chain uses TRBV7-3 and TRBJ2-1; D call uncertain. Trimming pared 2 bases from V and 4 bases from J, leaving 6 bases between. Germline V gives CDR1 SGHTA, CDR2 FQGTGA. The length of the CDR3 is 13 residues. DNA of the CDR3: TGTGCCAGCAGCTTATTAAGATACAATGAGCAGTTCTTC. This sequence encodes CASSLLRYNEQFF.

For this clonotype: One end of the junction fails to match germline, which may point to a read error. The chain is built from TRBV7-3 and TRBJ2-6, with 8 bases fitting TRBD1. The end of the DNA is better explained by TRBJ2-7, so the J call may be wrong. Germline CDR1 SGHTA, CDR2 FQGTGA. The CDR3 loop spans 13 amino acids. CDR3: CAGSWGTGEEQYF. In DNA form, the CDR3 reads TGTGCCGGCAGTTGGGGGACAGGCGAGGAGCAGTACTTC.

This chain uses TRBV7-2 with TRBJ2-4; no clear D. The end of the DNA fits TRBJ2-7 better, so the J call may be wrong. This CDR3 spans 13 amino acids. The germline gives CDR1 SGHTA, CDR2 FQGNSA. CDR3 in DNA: TGTGCCAGCAGCTTGGTGACAATAGCCGAGCAGTACTTC. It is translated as CASSLVTIAEQYF.